This T cell receptor (beta chain) emerged from a study of identical twins. The V and J ends lost 0 bases and 2 bases respectively, with 15 bases between them. The CDR3 extends over 17 amino acids. CDR1 and CDR2 from the germline V gene are SGHRS and YFSETQ. TCRdb redid the calling of the 5' RACE reads with MiXCR, one entry per CDR3 protein. The sample consists of fewer than 900,000 distinct CDR3 sequences, about 20% of them appearing once. This clonotype was picked up many times. The same sample was also studied in work on T cells expressing NK-cell markers.

The TCR originated in a woman under 30 in good health. The gene calls are TRBV5-1 and TRBJ2-1; no clear D gene. The material sequenced was PBMCs. The CDR3 nucleotides are TGCGCCAGCAGCTTGGAGTTCGTCCCGTTGGCCTACAATGAGCAGTTCTTC. Its translation: CASSLEFVPLAYNEQFF.